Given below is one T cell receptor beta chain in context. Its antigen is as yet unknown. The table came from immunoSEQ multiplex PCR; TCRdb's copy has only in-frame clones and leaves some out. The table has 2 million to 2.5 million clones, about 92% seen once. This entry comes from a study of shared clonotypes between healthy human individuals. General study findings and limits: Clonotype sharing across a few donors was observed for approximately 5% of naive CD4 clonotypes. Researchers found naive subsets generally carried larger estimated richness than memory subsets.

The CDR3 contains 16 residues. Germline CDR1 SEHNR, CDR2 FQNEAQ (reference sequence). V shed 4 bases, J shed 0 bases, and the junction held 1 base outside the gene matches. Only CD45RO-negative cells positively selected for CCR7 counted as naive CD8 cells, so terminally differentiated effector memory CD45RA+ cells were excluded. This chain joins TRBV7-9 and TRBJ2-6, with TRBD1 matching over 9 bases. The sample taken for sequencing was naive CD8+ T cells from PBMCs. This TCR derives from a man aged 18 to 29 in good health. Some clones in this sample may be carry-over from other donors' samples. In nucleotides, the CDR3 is TGTGCCAGCAGCTCGGGACAGGGCTCTGGGGCCAACGTCCTGACTTTC. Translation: CASSSGQGSGANVLTF.